The 16 T cell receptor beta chains listed next were all sequenced from one sample in a study of tumor-infiltrating lymphocytes in oesophageal squamous cell carcinoma (dated by TCRdb to about 2016). The library was prepared using PCR. The run used an Illumina HiSeq 2000. In-frame beta chains were kept once TCRdb had trimmed the public reads at Q25 with fastp and called clones with MiXCR. Identical CDR3 proteins give one entry, which carries the most common genes and DNA. The sample records some 10,000 distinct CDR3 sequences, more than 55% of which are singletons. 35% of the sample is in the top ten clones. Specimen: esophageal tumor tissue. The receptors derive from a male donor with esophageal squamous cell carcinoma.

The chain couples TRBV5-5 to TRBJ2-1; 7 bases align to TRBD2. CDR1 SGHKS and CDR2 YYEKEE come from the germline V gene (reference sequence). The CDR3 is made up of 18 amino acids. V trimming: 0 bases; J trimming: 8 bases; junction bases outside the gene matches: 17. The CDR3 loop is CASSLGLGGTTAGDEQFF. The CDR3 DNA sequence: TGTGCCAGCAGCTTGGGGCTGGGGGGGACCACGGCCGGTGATGAGCAGTTCTTC.

The chain links TRBV6-1 to TRBJ2-7; the D gene is possibly TRBD2 (6 bases). The CDR3 is 18 residues long. Between the trimmed V and J ends, which lost 5 bases and 2 bases, there was a span of 25 bases. From germline, CDR1 is MNHNS and CDR2 SASEGT. This chain's CDR3 is CASSYFAGLTQRAYEQYF. DNA for the CDR3: TGTGCCAGCAGTTATTTCGCGGGATTGACCCAGAGGGCCTACGAGCAGTACTTC.

This clonotype occurred a few times. V gene TRBV7-3 combines with J gene TRBJ2-1, with TRBD1 matching 8 bases. TRBJ2-7 explains the end of the DNA better; the J call may be wrong. From germline, CDR1 is SGHTA and CDR2 FQGTGA. CDR3 length: 17 residues. CDR3 DNA sequence: TGTGCCAGCAGCCCAGTAGGGGATACAGGGGGTTACTACGAGCAGTACTTC. It yields the protein CASSPVGDTGGYYEQYF.

The V call is TRBV7-3, the J call TRBJ2-1, with D unresolved. The germline CDR1 and CDR2 sequences are SGHTA and FQGTGA. This CDR3 spans 13 amino acids. Trimming left V 4 bases short and J 6 bases short, with 10 bases between. CDR3 residues: CASSSSSFNEQFF. CDR3 in DNA: TGTGCCAGCAGCTCCTCTAGTTTCAATGAGCAGTTCTTC.

The chain is built from TRBV7-6 and TRBJ2-2, with TRBD1 matching 10 bases. The CDR3 is 16 amino acids. Germline values: CDR1 SGHVS, CDR2 FNYEAQ. The J segment lost 3 bases and the V segment lost 5 bases, leaving 6 bases of the junction unmatched. This CDR3 reads CASSPGTGAYTGELFF. The CDR3 DNA reads TGTGCCAGCAGCCCCGGGACAGGGGCTTACACCGGGGAGCTGTTTTTT. Supplemented by reference TRBV7-6 and TRBJ2-2, the full variable domain reads GAGVSQSPRYKVTKRGQDVALRCDPISGHVSLYWYRQALGQGPEFLTYFNYEAQQDKSGLPNDRFSAERPEGSISTLTIQRTEQRDSAMYRCASSPGTGAYTGELFFGEGSRLTVL.

The chain has TRBV12-3 or TRBV12-4 and TRBJ2-6; D remains unclear. Trimming shortened V by 3 bases and J by 2 bases, and 14 bases separated the two germline ends. The CDR3 has 17 amino acids. The CDR3 coding sequence is TGTGCCAGCAGTTTTTATCGGTGGGCCCCTGGGGCCAACGTCCTGACTTTC. Protein: CASSFYRWAPGANVLTF.

This sequence joins TRBV24-1 and TRBJ2-3, with D possibly TRBD1 on 6 matching bases. Germline loops: CDR1 KGHDR, CDR2 SFDVKD. The CDR3 is 17 residues long. V shed 0 bases and J shed 1 base, with 13 bases lying between them. This CDR3 reads CATSDLERTAGTDTQYF. The CDR3 DNA reads as TGTGCCACCAGTGATTTGGAAAGGACAGCCGGCACAGATACGCAGTATTTT.

Sample share makes this clonotype medium-sized (0.01 to 0.1%). The chain is built from TRBV6-1 and TRBJ1-1, with 7 bases that match TRBD1. The CDR3 sequence is 16 residues long. CDR1 is MNHNS, CDR2 SASEGT, per germline. Germline trimming cut 7 bases from V and 1 base from J; bases unmatched to any gene: 12. CDR3 amino acids: CASKTGHRGSNTEAFF. Written as DNA, the CDR3 is TGTGCCAGCAAAACAGGCCACAGGGGATCGAACACTGAAGCTTTCTTT.

This clonotype has more than one count but fewer than ten. The chain is built from TRBV7-3 and TRBJ2-3, with D uncertain. The J call is doubtful: the DNA matches TRBJ2-1 better. CDR3 length: 13 residues. Germline CDR1 and CDR2: SGHTA and FQGTGA. The CDR3 DNA reads TGTGCCAGCAGCTTATCGGTGGACAATGAGCAGTTCTTC. This sequence encodes CASSLSVDNEQFF.

The CDR3 DNA follows: TGTGCCAGCAGTTTGACGGGACAGTACACTGAAGCTTTCTTT. As protein: CASSLTGQYTEAFF. The chain carries TRBV28 and TRBJ1-1; 7 nucleotides match TRBD1. The CDR3 is 14 residues long. Trimming took 3 bases from V and 3 from J; bases not matched to a gene: 4. Per germline, CDR1 MDHEN and CDR2 SYDVKM.

V gene TRBV28 combines with J gene TRBJ2-1; unclear D gene. The J call may be wrong; the DNA end is better matched by TRBJ2-5. Germline V lookup: CDR1 MDHEN, CDR2 SYDVKM. The CDR3 length is 14 residues. The CDR3 spells CASSLGSFGETQYF. The CDR3 DNA follows: TGTGCCAGCAGTTTGGGCAGCTTCGGAGAGACCCAGTACTTC.

V is TRBV7-9 and J is TRBJ2-1, with 7 bases fitting TRBD2. Germline lookup yields CDR1 SEHNR and CDR2 FQNEAQ (reference sequence). V trimming: 0 bases; J trimming: 4 bases; junction bases outside the gene matches: 0. The length of the CDR3 is 14 residues. As DNA, the CDR3 is TGTGCCAGCAGCTTAGCACTAGCGTACAATGAGCAGTTCTTC. It codes for CASSLALAYNEQFF.

V gene TRBV7-9 combines with J gene TRBJ1-5; D is possibly TRBD1 (5 bases). Trimming removed 4 bases at V and 1 base at J, with 11 bases between. The CDR3 covers 15 residues. Looked up from germline, CDR1 is SEHNR and CDR2 is FQNEAQ (reference sequence). CDR3 DNA: TGTGCCAGCAGCTCCTCCGACAGAAGCAATCAGCCCCAGCATTTT. Encoded protein: CASSSSDRSNQPQHF.

The genes are TRBV12-3 or TRBV12-4 and TRBJ1-1; 8 bases agree with TRBD2. The assigned J gene may be wrong: the sequence end matches TRBJ2-5 better. CDR3 length equals 13 residues. The CDR3 loop is CASSFGGVDTQYF. In nucleotides, the CDR3 is TGTGCCAGCAGTTTCGGGGGGGTAGACACCCAGTACTTC.

This clonotype was found a few times. V and J are TRBV7-8 and TRBJ2-7; D is perhaps TRBD1 or TRBD2 (5 bases each). The last part of the DNA fits TRBJ2-5 better; the J call may be wrong. The germline V gene encodes CDR1 SGHVS and CDR2 FQNEAQ. The CDR3 totals 14 residues. CDR3 sequence: CASSLVGWGETQYF. CDR3 coding DNA: TGTGCCAGCAGCTTAGTGGGTTGGGGGGAGACCCAGTACTTC.

This clonotype was seen ten or more times. Here the CDR3 DNA reads TGTGCCAGCAGCAGACTGACAGGGTGGGACGGGGAGCTGTTTTTT. Amino acids: CASSRLTGWDGELFF. The chain joins TRBV4-2 to TRBJ2-2; 7 nucleotides agree with TRBD1. Germline trimming cut 5 bases from V and 7 bases from J; bases unmatched to any gene: 10. The CDR3 is made up of 15 amino acids. Germline values: CDR1 LGHNA, CDR2 YNFKEQ.